This T cell receptor (beta chain) was obtained from a study of cytomegalovirus exposure and HLA in healthy donors. This CDR3 has 16 residues. V was clipped by 5 bases and J by 8 bases, with 19 bases between them. Looked up from germline, CDR1 is LNHDA and CDR2 is SQIVND (reference sequence). 60 Vbeta and 13 Jbeta primers were used in PCR. Clones were read by immunoSEQ multiplex PCR, and TCRdb kept only the in-frame ones, dropping some. Of about 130,000 clones in the sample, roughly four fifths are singletons; the top ten hold 5.5% to 8%. This chain uses TRBV19 with TRBJ1-6; D may be TRBD1 (5 bases). Specimen: PBMCs. The TCR was taken from a male donor in good health and CMV-seronegative. As DNA, the CDR3 is TGTGCCAGTAGTGTCCAATTCCAGGGTAACTATTCACCCCTCCACTTT. This codes for CASSVQFQGNYSPLHF.